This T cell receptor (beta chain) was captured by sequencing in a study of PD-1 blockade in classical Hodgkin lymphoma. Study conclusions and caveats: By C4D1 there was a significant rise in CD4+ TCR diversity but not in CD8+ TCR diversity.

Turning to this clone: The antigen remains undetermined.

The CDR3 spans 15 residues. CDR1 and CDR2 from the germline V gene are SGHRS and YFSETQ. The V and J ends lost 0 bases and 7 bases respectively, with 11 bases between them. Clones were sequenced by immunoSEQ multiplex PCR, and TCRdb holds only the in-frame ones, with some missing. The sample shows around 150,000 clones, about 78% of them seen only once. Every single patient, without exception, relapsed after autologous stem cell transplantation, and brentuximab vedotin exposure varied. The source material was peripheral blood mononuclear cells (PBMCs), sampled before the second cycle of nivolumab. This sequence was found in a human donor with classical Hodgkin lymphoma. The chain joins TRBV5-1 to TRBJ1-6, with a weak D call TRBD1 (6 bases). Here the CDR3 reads CASSLAVDRNSPLHF. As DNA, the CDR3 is TGCGCCAGCAGCTTGGCCGTGGACAGAAATTCACCCCTCCACTTT.